Each of the 29 T cell receptor beta chains below was sequenced from the same sample in a study of cytomegalovirus exposure and HLA in healthy donors. The PCR had 60 Vbeta and 13 Jbeta primers. Clones were sequenced by immunoSEQ multiplex PCR, and TCRdb holds only the in-frame ones, with some missing. This table holds 150,000 to 200,000 clones, 77% found once. The sequenced sample was PBMCs. Receptors originate from a woman in her 30s in good health and CMV-seronegative.

J is TRBJ1-5 and V is TRBV10-3; 11 positions match TRBD1. Trimming at V came to 6 bases and at J to 6 bases, leaving 4 bases not matched to a gene. The V gene's germline CDR1 is ENHRY and CDR2 SYGVKD. This CDR3 region has 14 residues. CDR3 DNA sequence: TGTGCCATCAGCGGACAGGGGGCAGGTCAGCCCCAGCATTTT. Protein sequence: CAISGQGAGQPQHF.

The chain recombines TRBV9 with TRBJ1-2; a weak D match, TRBD1 (6 bases). V lost 3 bases, J lost 4 bases, and 10 bases lay in between. Germline lookup yields CDR1 SGDLS and CDR2 YYNGEE. This CDR3 is built from 13 residues. The CDR3 protein is CASSERTAYGYTF. CDR3 bases: TGTGCCAGCAGCGAGAGGACAGCCTATGGCTACACCTTC.

V gene TRBV11-1 combines with J gene TRBJ1-1; 7 bases are shared with TRBD1. Germline trimming cut 6 bases from V and 0 bases from J; bases unmatched to any gene: 4. The CDR3 extends over 14 amino acids. CDR1 SGHAT and CDR2 FQDESV come from the germline V gene (reference sequence). Here the CDR3 reads CASSIDRVNTEAFF. The CDR3 nucleotides are TGTGCCAGCAGTATCGACAGGGTGAACACTGAAGCTTTCTTT.

This chain uses TRBV7-9 with TRBJ2-7; TRBD1 agrees at 7 bases. Germline-derived CDR1 and CDR2 are SEHNR and FQNEAQ (reference sequence). V shed 3 bases, J shed 2 bases, and the junction held 16 bases outside the gene matches. The CDR3 covers 18 residues. CDR3 nucleotides: TGTGCCAGCAGCTTTAGGCCCCTAGGGACAGAGGGGACCTACGAGCAGTACTTC. Translating it yields CASSFRPLGTEGTYEQYF.

The J gene is TRBJ2-7, the V gene TRBV9; possible D gene TRBD1, 8 bases. The CDR3 contains 14 residues. The germline V gene encodes CDR1 SGDLS and CDR2 YYNGEE. V was shortened by 3 bases and J by 2 bases, with 12 bases between the two germline ends. For the CDR3, the DNA is TGTGCCAGCAGCGCACAGGGGGGGCCCTACGAGCAGTACTTC. Its translation: CASSAQGGPYEQYF.

The rearrangement uses TRBV29-1 and TRBJ2-7; tentatively, D is TRBD2 (6 bases). Germline V gene data show CDR1 as SQVTM and CDR2 as ANQGSEA. The V end lost 1 base, the J end lost 2 bases, and 18 bases lay between the germline ends. The CDR3 extends over 16 amino acids. The CDR3 region has the DNA TGCAGCGTTGAAGGGGCCTGGGGGGAGGACCCCTACGAGCAGTACTTC. It is translated as CSVEGAWGEDPYEQYF.

The V and J genes are TRBV4-2 and TRBJ2-3; possibly TRBD2 for D (5 bases). V was cut by 1 base and J by 2 bases, with 7 bases left in between. Germline V gene sequence: CDR1 LGHNA, CDR2 YNFKEQ. CDR3 length: 14 residues. The CDR3 here is CASSQGTYTDTQYF. For the CDR3, the DNA is TGTGCCAGCAGCCAAGGGACTTACACAGATACGCAGTATTTT.

The chain recombines TRBV18 with TRBJ1-3; no definite D call. The CDR3 is made up of 18 amino acids. Per the germline V gene, CDR1 is KGHSH and CDR2 is LQKENI. Trimming took 3 bases from V and 4 from J, leaving 22 bases between them. The CDR3 is CASSPVGSFSVSGNTIYF. The CDR3 DNA is TGTGCCAGCTCACCGGTCGGGAGCTTCTCCGTTTCGGGAAACACCATATATTTT.

The chain carries TRBV30 and TRBJ2-5, with 9 bases lining up with TRBD2. The CDR3 has 14 residues. The V segment lost 2 bases and the J segment 4 bases; nucleotides outside the gene matches: 5. Germline CDR1 is GTSNPN and CDR2 is SVGIG (reference sequence). The CDR3 bases are TGTGCCTGGAGTTTAGCGGGAGTAGGAGAGACCCAGTACTTC. It yields the protein CAWSLAGVGETQYF.

V usage is TRBV6-1 and J usage is TRBJ2-1, with no clear D. V lost 0 bases, J lost 6 bases, and 9 bases lay in between. Germline V gives CDR1 MNHNS, CDR2 SASEGT. CDR3 length: 14 amino acids. The CDR3 bases are TGTGCCAGCAGTGAAGCTGGATGGGCCAATGAGCAGTTCTTC. This sequence encodes CASSEAGWANEQFF.

CDR3 in amino acids: CASSLTGQGAPYEQYF. In DNA form, the CDR3 reads TGTGCCAGCAGTTTAACGGGACAGGGGGCTCCCTACGAGCAGTACTTC. The chain joins TRBV27 to TRBJ2-7; 12 bases match TRBD1. The J segment lost 2 bases and the V segment lost 2 bases, leaving 4 bases of the junction unmatched. This CDR3 contains 16 residues. Per the germline V gene, CDR1 is MNHEY and CDR2 is SMNVEV (reference sequence).

V and J are TRBV6-5 and TRBJ1-2; 9 bases agree with TRBD1. CDR3 length: 15 amino acids. Germline trimming cut 8 bases from V and 6 bases from J; bases unmatched to any gene: 13. Germline-derived CDR1 and CDR2 are MNHEY and SVGAGI. As DNA, the CDR3 is TGTGCCAGCTTTCCTCTGGGACAGGGAGTGAATGGCTACACCTTC. As protein: CASFPLGQGVNGYTF.

The chain uses TRBV27 and TRBJ2-2; 8 bases are a match to TRBD1. CDR1 MNHEY and CDR2 SMNVEV come from the germline V gene (reference sequence). The V and J ends lost 4 bases and 5 bases, in that order; junction bases with no gene match: 9. This CDR3 comprises 16 residues. CDR3 region: CASSSPRDRKTGELFF. The DNA of the CDR3 is TGTGCCAGCAGTTCCCCCCGGGACAGGAAAACCGGGGAGCTGTTTTTT.

The chain combines TRBV11-3 with TRBJ1-1, with 7 bases fitting TRBD1. The V gene's germline CDR1 is SGHNT and CDR2 YENEEA. The ends lost 1 base at V and 1 base at J; junction bases unmatched: 6. The CDR3 is 16 residues long. CDR3 in amino acids: CASSLGRTGTNTEAFF. For the CDR3, the DNA is TGTGCCAGCAGCTTAGGAAGGACAGGAACGAACACTGAAGCTTTCTTT.

The chain is built from TRBV15 and TRBJ2-5; 9 bases map to TRBD1. The DNA end is a closer match to TRBJ2-7, so the J assignment may be wrong. The CDR3 is 17 amino acids. Germline V gene sequence: CDR1 LNHNV, CDR2 YYDKDF (reference sequence). The CDR3: CATSKEGPGQGYGEQYF. The CDR3 bases are TGTGCCACCAGCAAGGAGGGTCCGGGACAGGGTTATGGCGAGCAGTACTTC.

This chain joins TRBV27 and TRBJ2-7; a possible D gene is TRBD2 (7 bases). V gave up 10 bases and J gave up 2 bases, with 21 bases separating them. This CDR3 comprises 15 residues. Per the germline V gene, CDR1 is MNHEY and CDR2 is SMNVEV (reference sequence). The CDR3 region is CATTLRGASTYEQYF. The CDR3 DNA is TGTGCCACCACCCTTCGGGGGGCCTCTACCTACGAGCAGTACTTC.

V usage is TRBV30 and J usage is TRBJ2-7; the D gene is possibly TRBD2 (7 bases). CDR1 is GTSNPN, CDR2 SVGIG, per germline (reference sequence). Trimming took 4 bases from V and 6 from J, leaving 19 bases between them. This CDR3 is built from 14 residues. The CDR3 region is CAWIKSAGAVEQYF. As DNA, the CDR3 is TGTGCCTGGATTAAAAGCGCGGGGGCGGTCGAGCAGTACTTC.

This clone was detected only a few times. The rearrangement uses TRBV5-8 and TRBJ2-5, with D possibly matching TRBD1 (6 bases). The V end lost 6 bases, the J end lost 11 bases, and 17 bases lay between the germline ends. The CDR3 runs 12 residues. Germline CDR1 SGHTS, CDR2 YDEGEE. The CDR3 protein is CASIGQKPWQYF. CDR3 DNA: TGTGCCAGCATAGGACAGAAACCCTGGCAGTACTTC.

This chain links TRBV27 with TRBJ2-5; D not resolved. Germline V gives CDR1 MNHEY, CDR2 SMNVEV (reference sequence). There are 13 residues in the CDR3. V lost 5 bases and J lost 2, with 9 bases in between. CDR3 sequence (DNA): TGTGCCAGCAGTCCATACACGCAAGAGACCCAGTACTTC. This codes for CASSPYTQETQYF.

V gene TRBV4-3 combines with J gene TRBJ1-3; 10 bases are shared with TRBD1. The CDR3 consists of 17 residues. The V gene's germline CDR1 is LGHNA and CDR2 YSLEER. The junction had 7 bases not matched to a gene; V was cut back by 2 bases and J by 3 bases. CDR3 sequence (DNA): TGCGCCAGCAGCCAACTGACAGGGGGCTTCGATGGAAACACCATATATTTT. Amino acid sequence: CASSQLTGGFDGNTIYF.

The rearrangement links TRBV7-9 to TRBJ1-2, with D tentatively TRBD1 (6 bases). V lost 4 bases, J lost 6 bases, and 12 bases lay in between. Germline V gives CDR1 SEHNR, CDR2 FQNEAQ (reference sequence). The CDR3 totals 13 residues. CDR3 bases: TGTGCCAGCAGCTATCCGGGACACGATGGCTACACCTTC. This codes for CASSYPGHDGYTF.

In its sample, this clone was seen a few times. This chain links TRBV7-2 with TRBJ2-5; D may be TRBD2 (6 bases). Germline CDR1 is SGHTA and CDR2 is FQGNSA. The CDR3 loop spans 14 amino acids. Deletions cut 1 base from V and 5 bases from J, with 11 bases between. CDR3 DNA sequence: TGTGCCAGCAGCTTAGGTCGTCTAGCGGAGACCCAGTACTTC. Amino acid sequence: CASSLGRLAETQYF. The whole variable domain, filled in from reference TRBV7-2 and TRBJ2-5, reads GAGVSQSPSNKVTEKGKDVELRCDPISGHTALYWYRQSLGQGLEFLIYFQGNSAPDKSGLPSDRFSAERTGGSVSTLTIQRTQQEDSAVYLCASSLGRLAETQYFGPGTRLLVL.

The chain couples TRBV19 to TRBJ1-2, with D possibly being TRBD1 (5 bases). Germline V gene data show CDR1 as LNHDA and CDR2 as SQIVND (reference sequence). The length of the CDR3 is 13 residues. The V and J ends lost 4 bases and 4 bases respectively, with 10 bases between them. This chain's CDR3 is CASSTRDGYGYTF. DNA of the CDR3: TGTGCCAGTAGTACCAGGGATGGCTATGGCTACACCTTC.

This chain links TRBV7-2 with TRBJ2-3; D is undetermined. CDR3 size: 11 residues. The V end lost 6 bases, the J end lost 7 bases, and 8 bases lay between the germline ends. Germline V gene data show CDR1 as SGHTA and CDR2 as FQGNSA. The CDR3 loop is CASSLGYTQYF. As DNA, the CDR3 is TGTGCCAGCAGTCTAGGCTATACGCAGTATTTT.

In DNA, the CDR3 is TGTGCCAGCAGCCCGACAGATACACAGGGTCTCGAGCAGTACTTC. It encodes CASSPTDTQGLEQYF. This rearrangement joins TRBV11-2 to TRBJ2-7; the D gene is possibly TRBD1 (6 bases). CDR3 length: 15 amino acids. Trimming removed 5 bases at V and 6 bases at J, with 20 bases between. Germline CDR1 reads SGHAT; CDR2 reads FQNNGV. Complete variable domain (other parts from reference TRBV11-2 and TRBJ2-7): EAGVAQSPRYKIIEKRQSVAFWCNPISGHATLYWYQQILGQGPKLLIQFQNNGVVDDSQLPKDRFSAERLKGVDSTLKIQPAKLEDSAVYLCASSPTDTQGLEQYFGPGTRLTVT.

The chain uses TRBV7-6 and TRBJ2-3, with a tentative D call TRBD2 (5 bases). V lost 5 bases, J lost 4 bases, and 16 bases lay in between. CDR1 is SGHVS and CDR2 is FNYEAQ in the germline V gene. The CDR3 sequence is 15 residues long. The CDR3 DNA sequence: TGTGCCAGCAGCCCCATAACGAGGGTCTCAGATACGCAGTATTTT. As protein: CASSPITRVSDTQYF.

The rearrangement joins TRBV6-5 to TRBJ2-5; 12 nucleotides match TRBD2. The CDR3 length is 14 residues. V was clipped by 5 bases and J by 13 bases; unmatched bases: 11. Germline V lookup: CDR1 MNHEY, CDR2 SVGAGI. The CDR3 nucleotides are TGTGCCAGCAGTACCTACGGACTAGCGGGGCAGATGTACTTC. Amino acids: CASSTYGLAGQMYF.

This clone was detected ten times or more. This chain connects TRBV27 to TRBJ1-1; 7 nucleotides align to TRBD1. V dropped 6 bases and J dropped 1; count of bases not matched to a gene: 11. The CDR3 spans 16 residues. CDR1 is MNHEY and CDR2 is SMNVEV in the germline V gene (reference sequence). DNA for the CDR3: TGTGCCAGCAGGGACTTCGACAGGGCAAAGAACACTGAAGCTTTCTTT. It encodes CASRDFDRAKNTEAFF.

The chain couples TRBV28 to TRBJ2-3, with D tentatively TRBD1 (6 bases). The CDR3 runs to 16 residues. V was trimmed by 4 bases and J by 2 bases, leaving 16 bases between them. The germline V gene encodes CDR1 MDHEN and CDR2 SYDVKM. Here the CDR3 reads CASSSNRVTHTDTQYF. The CDR3 nucleotides are TGTGCCAGCAGTTCTAACAGGGTCACACACACAGATACGCAGTATTTT.